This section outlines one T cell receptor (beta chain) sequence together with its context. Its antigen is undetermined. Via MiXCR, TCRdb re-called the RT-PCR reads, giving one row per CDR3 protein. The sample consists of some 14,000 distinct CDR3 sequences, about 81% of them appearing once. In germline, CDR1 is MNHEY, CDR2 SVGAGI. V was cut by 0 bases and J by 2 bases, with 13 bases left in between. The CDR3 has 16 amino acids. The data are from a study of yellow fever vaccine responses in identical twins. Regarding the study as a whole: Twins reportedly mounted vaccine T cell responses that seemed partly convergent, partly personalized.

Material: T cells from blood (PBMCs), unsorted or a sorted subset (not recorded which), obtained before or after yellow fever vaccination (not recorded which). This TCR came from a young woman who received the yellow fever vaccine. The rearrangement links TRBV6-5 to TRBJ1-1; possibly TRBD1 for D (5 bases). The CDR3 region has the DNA TGTGCCAGCAGTTACTCGAAGACAGCATCAAACACTGAAGCTTTCTTT. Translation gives CASSYSKTASNTEAFF.